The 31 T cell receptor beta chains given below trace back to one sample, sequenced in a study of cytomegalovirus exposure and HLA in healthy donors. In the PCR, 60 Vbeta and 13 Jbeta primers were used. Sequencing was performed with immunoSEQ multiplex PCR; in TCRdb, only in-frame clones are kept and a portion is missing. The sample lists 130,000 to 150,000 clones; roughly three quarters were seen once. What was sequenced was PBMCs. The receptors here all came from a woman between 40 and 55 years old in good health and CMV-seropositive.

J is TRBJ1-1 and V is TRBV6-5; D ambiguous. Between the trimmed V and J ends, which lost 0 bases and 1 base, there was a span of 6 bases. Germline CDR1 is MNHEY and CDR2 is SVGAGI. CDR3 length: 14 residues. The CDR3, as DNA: TGTGCCAGCAGTTACTCGAGCCAGAACACTGAAGCTTTCTTT. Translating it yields CASSYSSQNTEAFF.

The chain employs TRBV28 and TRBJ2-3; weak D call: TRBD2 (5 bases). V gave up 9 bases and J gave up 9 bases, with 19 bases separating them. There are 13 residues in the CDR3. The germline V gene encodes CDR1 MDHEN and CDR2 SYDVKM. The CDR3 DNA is TGTGCCAGTACTGACTACGGTTGGGAAACGCAGTATTTT. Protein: CASTDYGWETQYF.

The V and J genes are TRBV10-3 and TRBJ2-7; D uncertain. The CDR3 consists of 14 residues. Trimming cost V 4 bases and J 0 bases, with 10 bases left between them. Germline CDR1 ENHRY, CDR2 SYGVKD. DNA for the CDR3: TGTGCCATCAGTGCCGGCGGAAACTCCTACGAGCAGTACTTC. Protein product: CAISAGGNSYEQYF.

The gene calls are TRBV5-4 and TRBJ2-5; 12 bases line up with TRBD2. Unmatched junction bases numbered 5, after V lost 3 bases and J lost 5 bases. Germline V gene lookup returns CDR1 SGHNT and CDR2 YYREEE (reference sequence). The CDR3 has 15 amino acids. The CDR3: CASSSGLAGLETQYF. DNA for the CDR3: TGTGCCAGCAGCTCTGGACTAGCGGGGCTGGAGACCCAGTACTTC.

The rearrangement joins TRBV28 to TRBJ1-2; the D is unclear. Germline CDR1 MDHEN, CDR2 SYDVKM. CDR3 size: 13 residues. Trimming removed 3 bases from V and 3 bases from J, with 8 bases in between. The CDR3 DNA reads TGTGCCAGCAGTTTGTACAGCTACTATGGCTACACCTTC. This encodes CASSLYSYYGYTF.

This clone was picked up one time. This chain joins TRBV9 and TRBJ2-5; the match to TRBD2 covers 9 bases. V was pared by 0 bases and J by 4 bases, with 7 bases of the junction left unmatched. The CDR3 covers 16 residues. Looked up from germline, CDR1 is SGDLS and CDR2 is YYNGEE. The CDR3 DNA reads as TGTGCCAGCAGCGTAGGCGCGGGGGGGGCTGGAGAGACCCAGTACTTC. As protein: CASSVGAGGAGETQYF. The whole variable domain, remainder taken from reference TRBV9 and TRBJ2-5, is DSGVTQTPKHLITATGQRVTLRCSPRSGDLSVYWYQQSLDQGLQFLIQYYNGEERAKGNILERFSAQQFPDLHSELNLSSLELGDSALYFCASSVGAGGAGETQYFGPGTRLLVL.

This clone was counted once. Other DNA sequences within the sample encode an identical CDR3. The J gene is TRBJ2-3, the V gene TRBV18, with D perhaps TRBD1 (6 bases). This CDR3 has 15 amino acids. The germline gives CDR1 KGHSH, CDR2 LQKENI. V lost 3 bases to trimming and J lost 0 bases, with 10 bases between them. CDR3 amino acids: CASSPGTTSTDTQYF. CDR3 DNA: TGTGCCAGCTCACCTGGGACAACCAGCACAGATACGCAGTATTTT.

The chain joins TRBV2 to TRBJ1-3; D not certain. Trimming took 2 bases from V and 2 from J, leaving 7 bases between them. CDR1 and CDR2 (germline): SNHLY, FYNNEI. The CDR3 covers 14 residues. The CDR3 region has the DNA TGTGCCAGCAGTGAATTGGGCGCTGGAAACACCATATATTTT. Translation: CASSELGAGNTIYF.

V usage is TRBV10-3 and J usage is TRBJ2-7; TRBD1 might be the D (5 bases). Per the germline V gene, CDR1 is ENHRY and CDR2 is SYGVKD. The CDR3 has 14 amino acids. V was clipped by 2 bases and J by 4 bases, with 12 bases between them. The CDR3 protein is CAISETGDSYEQYF. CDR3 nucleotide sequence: TGTGCCATCAGTGAGACAGGAGACTCTTACGAGCAGTACTTC.

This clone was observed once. As DNA, the CDR3 is TGCGCCAGCAGCCAAGAAAAAATGGGACAGGGAGGCTACGAGCAGTACTTC. The encoded protein is CASSQEKMGQGGYEQYF. The chain combines TRBV4-1 with TRBJ2-7; 9 bases agree with TRBD1. CDR1 and CDR2 from the germline V gene are MGHRA and YSYEKL. The CDR3 is 17 amino acids. After removal of 0 bases from V and 3 bases from J, the junction contained 9 bases not matched to a gene.

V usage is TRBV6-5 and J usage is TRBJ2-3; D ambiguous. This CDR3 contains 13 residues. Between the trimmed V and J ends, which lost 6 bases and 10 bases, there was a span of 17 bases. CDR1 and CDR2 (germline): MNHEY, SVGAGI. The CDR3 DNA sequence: TGTGCCAGCAGAACAACGACTGCCCGGTCGCAGTATTTT. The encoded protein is CASRTTTARSQYF.

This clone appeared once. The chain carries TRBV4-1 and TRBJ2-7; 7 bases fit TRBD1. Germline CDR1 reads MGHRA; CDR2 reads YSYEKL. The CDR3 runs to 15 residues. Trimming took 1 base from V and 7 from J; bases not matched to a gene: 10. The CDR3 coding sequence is TGCGCCAGCAGCCAAGTTGACAGGGAATCGGGAGAGCAGTACTTC. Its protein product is CASSQVDRESGEQYF.

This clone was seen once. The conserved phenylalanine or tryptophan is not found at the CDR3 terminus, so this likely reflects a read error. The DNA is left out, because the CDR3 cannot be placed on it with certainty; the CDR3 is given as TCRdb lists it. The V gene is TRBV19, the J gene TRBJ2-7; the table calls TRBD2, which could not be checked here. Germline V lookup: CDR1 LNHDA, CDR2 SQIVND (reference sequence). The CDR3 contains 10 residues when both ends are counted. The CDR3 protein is CASSTLADGD.

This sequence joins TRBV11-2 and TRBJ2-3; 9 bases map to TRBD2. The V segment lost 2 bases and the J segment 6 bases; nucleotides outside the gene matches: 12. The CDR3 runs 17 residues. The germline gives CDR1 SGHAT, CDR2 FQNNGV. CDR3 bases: TGTGCCAGCAGCTTAAACGCGGCGGGGGGGCCAACCGATACGCAGTATTTT. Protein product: CASSLNAAGGPTDTQYF.

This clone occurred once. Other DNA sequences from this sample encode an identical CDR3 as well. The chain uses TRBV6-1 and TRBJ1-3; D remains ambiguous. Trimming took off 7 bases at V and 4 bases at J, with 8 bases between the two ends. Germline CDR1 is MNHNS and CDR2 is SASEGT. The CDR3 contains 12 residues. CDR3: CASKWAGNTIYF. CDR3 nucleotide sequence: TGTGCCAGCAAATGGGCAGGAAACACCATATATTTT.

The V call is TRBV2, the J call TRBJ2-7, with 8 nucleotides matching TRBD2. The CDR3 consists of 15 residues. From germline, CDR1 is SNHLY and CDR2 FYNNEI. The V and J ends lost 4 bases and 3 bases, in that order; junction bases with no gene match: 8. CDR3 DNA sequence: TGTGCCAGCAGTGTCCCCCGGGGGGGAGACTACGAGCAGTACTTC. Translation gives CASSVPRGGDYEQYF. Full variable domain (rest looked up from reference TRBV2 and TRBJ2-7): EPEVTQTPSHQVTQMGQEVILRCVPISNHLYFYWYRQILGQKVEFLVSFYNNEISEKSEIFDDQFSVERPDGSNFTLKIRSTKLEDSAMYFCASSVPRGGDYEQYFGPGTRLTVT.

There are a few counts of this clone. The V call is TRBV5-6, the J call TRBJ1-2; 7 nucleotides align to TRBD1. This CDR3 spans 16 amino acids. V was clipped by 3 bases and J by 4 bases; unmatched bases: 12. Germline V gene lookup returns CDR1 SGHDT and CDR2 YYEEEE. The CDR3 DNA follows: TGTGCCAGCAGCTCGTTTCGGACAGGTGAAGTCTATGGCTACACCTTC. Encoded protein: CASSSFRTGEVYGYTF.

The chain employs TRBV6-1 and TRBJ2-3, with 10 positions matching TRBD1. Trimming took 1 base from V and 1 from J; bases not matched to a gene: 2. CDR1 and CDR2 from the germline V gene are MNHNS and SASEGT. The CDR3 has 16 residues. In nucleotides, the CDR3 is TGTGCCAGCAGTGAAGGGACAGGGGGACGCACAGATACGCAGTATTTT. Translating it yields CASSEGTGGRTDTQYF.

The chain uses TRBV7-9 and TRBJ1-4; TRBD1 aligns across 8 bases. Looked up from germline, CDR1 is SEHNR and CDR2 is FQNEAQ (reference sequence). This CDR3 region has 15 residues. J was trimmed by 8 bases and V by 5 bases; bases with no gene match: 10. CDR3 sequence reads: CASSMDGQGGEKLFF. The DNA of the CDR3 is TGTGCCAGCAGCATGGATGGACAGGGTGGGGAAAAACTGTTTTTT.

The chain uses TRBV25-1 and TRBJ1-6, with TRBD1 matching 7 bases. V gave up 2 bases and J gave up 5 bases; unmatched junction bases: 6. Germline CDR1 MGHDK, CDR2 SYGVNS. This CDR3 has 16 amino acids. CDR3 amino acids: CASSETGTVDNSPLHF. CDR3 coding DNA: TGTGCCAGCAGTGAAACCGGGACAGTGGATAATTCACCCCTCCACTTT.

The CDR3 coding sequence is TGTGCCAGCAGTGAAGAGACAGGGGGCTCTGGAAACACCATATATTTT. Translation gives CASSEETGGSGNTIYF. This sequence joins TRBV6-1 and TRBJ1-3; TRBD1 aligns across 9 bases. The J segment lost 0 bases and the V segment lost 1 base, leaving 1 base of the junction unmatched. The CDR3 has 16 amino acids. The germline gives CDR1 MNHNS, CDR2 SASEGT.

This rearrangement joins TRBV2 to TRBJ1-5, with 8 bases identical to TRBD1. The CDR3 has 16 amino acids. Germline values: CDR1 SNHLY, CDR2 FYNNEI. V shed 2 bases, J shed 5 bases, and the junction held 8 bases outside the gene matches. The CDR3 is CASSETPGQEYQPQHF. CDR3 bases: TGTGCCAGCAGTGAAACCCCGGGACAGGAATATCAGCCCCAGCATTTT.

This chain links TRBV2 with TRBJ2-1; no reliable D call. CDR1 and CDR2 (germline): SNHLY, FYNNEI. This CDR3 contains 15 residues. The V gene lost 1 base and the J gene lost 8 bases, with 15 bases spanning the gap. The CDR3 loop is CASSEDGVQMDEQFF. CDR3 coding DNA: TGTGCCAGCAGTGAAGACGGAGTCCAAATGGATGAGCAGTTCTTC. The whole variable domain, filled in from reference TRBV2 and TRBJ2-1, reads EPEVTQTPSHQVTQMGQEVILRCVPISNHLYFYWYRQILGQKVEFLVSFYNNEISEKSEIFDDQFSVERPDGSNFTLKIRSTKLEDSAMYFCASSEDGVQMDEQFFGPGTRLTVL.

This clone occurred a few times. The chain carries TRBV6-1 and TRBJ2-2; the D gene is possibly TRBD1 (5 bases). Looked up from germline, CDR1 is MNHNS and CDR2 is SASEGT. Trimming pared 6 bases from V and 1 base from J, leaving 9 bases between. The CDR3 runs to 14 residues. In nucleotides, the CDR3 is TGTGCCAGCAGGAGAACAGGGAACACCGGGGAGCTGTTTTTT. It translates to CASRRTGNTGELFF.

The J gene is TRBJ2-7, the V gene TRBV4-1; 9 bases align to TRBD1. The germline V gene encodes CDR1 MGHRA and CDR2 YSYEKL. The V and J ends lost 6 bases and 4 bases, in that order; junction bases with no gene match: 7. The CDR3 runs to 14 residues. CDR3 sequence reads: CASRRDRDSYEQYF. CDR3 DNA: TGCGCCAGCAGACGGGACAGGGATTCGTACGAGCAGTACTTC.

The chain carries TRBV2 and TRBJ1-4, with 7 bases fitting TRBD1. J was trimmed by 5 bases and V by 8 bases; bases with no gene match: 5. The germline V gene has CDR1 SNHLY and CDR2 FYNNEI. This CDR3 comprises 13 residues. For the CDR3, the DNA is TGTGCCAGCGGGGGACAGAGGAATGAAAAACTGTTTTTT. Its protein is CASGGQRNEKLFF.

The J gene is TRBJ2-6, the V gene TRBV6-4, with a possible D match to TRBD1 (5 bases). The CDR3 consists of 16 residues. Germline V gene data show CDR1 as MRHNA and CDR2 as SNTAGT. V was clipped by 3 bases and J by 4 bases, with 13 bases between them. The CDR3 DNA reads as TGTGCCAGCAGTGAAAGGGGATTGGACGGGGCCAACGTCCTGACTTTC. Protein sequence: CASSERGLDGANVLTF.

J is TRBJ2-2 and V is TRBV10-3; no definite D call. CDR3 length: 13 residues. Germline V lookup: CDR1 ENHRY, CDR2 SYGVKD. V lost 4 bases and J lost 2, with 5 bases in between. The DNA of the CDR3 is TGTGCCATCAGTGGACTTAACACCGGGGAGCTGTTTTTT. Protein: CAISGLNTGELFF.

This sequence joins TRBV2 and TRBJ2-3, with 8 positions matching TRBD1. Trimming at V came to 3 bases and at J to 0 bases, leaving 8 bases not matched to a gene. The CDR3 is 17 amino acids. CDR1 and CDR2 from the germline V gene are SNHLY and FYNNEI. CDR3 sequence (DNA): TGTGCCAGCAGTGAGGCCACCAGGGGGCCGAGCACAGATACGCAGTATTTT. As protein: CASSEATRGPSTDTQYF.

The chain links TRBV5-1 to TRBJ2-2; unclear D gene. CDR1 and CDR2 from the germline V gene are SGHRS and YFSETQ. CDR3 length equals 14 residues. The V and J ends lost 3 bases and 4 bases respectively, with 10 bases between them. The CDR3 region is CASSSEVTTGELFF. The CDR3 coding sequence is TGCGCCAGCAGCTCCGAGGTGACCACCGGGGAGCTGTTTTTT.

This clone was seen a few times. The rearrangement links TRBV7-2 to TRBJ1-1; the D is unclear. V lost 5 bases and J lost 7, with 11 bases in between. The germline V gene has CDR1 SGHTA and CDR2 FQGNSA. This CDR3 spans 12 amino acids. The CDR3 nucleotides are TGTGCCAGCAGCAAGGAGGTGGGTGAAGCTTTCTTT. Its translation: CASSKEVGEAFF.